Shown below are 13 T cell receptor beta chains from a single sample sequenced in a study of control samples from healthy donors and cancer patients. Generated by immunoSEQ multiplex PCR, the TCRdb table keeps only in-frame clones and is missing some. In the table there are some 80,000 clones, 85% to 90% of which are singletons. The sample consisted of PBMCs. The receptors shown here come from a woman aged 55-75 years with head and neck cancer.

Only one count was recorded for this clone. This rearrangement joins TRBV7-9 to TRBJ1-1; tentatively, D is TRBD1 (6 bases). The germline V and J ends were trimmed by 6 bases and 6 bases, with 17 bases remaining between them. Germline V gene data show CDR1 as SEHNR and CDR2 as FQNEAQ (reference sequence). The CDR3 covers 14 residues. CDR3 nucleotides: TGTGCCAGCAGTCCGAACAGGGTGACGCCTGAAGCTTTCTTT. Its translation is CASSPNRVTPEAFF.

The chain carries TRBV7-6 and TRBJ2-3; possible D gene TRBD1, 5 bases. The germline V gene has CDR1 SGHVS and CDR2 FNYEAQ. CDR3 length equals 14 residues. Between the trimmed V and J ends, which lost 1 base and 4 bases, there was a span of 9 bases. In DNA form, the CDR3 reads TGTGCCAGCAGCTTAGTGTTGACAGCAGATACGCAGTATTTT. It translates to CASSLVLTADTQYF.

The chain combines TRBV19 with TRBJ1-3; D not resolved. Trimming stripped 9 bases from V and 6 bases from J, with 21 bases between. From germline, CDR1 is LNHDA and CDR2 SQIVND (reference sequence). CDR3 size: 15 residues. CDR3 region: CASVPPGRSENTIYF. The DNA of the CDR3 is TGTGCCAGCGTACCCCCGGGGAGAAGTGAAAACACCATATATTTT.

This chain uses TRBV5-4 with TRBJ2-7, with 7 bases that match TRBD1. Germline V gene sequence: CDR1 SGHNT, CDR2 YYREEE (reference sequence). The CDR3 has 14 residues. The V segment lost 4 bases and the J segment 1 base; nucleotides outside the gene matches: 5. The CDR3 DNA sequence: TGTGCCAGCAGCGCCGGGACAGTGTCCTACGAGCAGTACTTC. Amino acids: CASSAGTVSYEQYF. Full variable domain (outside the CDR3, taken from reference TRBV5-4 and TRBJ2-7): ETGVTQSPTHLIKTRGQQVTLRCSSQSGHNTVSWYQQALGQGPQFIFQYYREEENGRGNFPPRFSGLQFPNYSSELNVNALELDDSALYLCASSAGTVSYEQYFGPGTRLTVT.

This chain links TRBV11-3 with TRBJ2-1, with a weak D call TRBD1 (5 bases). CDR3 size: 17 residues. Germline-derived CDR1 and CDR2 are SGHNT and YENEEA. V gave up 3 bases and J gave up 5 bases, with 20 bases separating them. The CDR3 loop reads CASSFRGRGALNNEQFF. The CDR3 bases are TGTGCCAGCAGCTTTAGGGGTCGCGGAGCGCTCAACAATGAGCAGTTCTTC.

The sample holds a few counts of this clone. V usage is TRBV5-1 and J usage is TRBJ2-3; no clear D gene. The CDR3 spans 12 residues. Trimming left V 5 bases short and J 7 bases short, with 11 bases between. From germline, CDR1 is SGHRS and CDR2 YFSETQ. The CDR3 nucleotides are TGCGCCAGCAGATCAGACGGTAATACGCAGTATTTT. Translating gives CASRSDGNTQYF.

The chain links TRBV11-3 to TRBJ2-5; D might be TRBD1 or TRBD2, each matching 6 bases. The V end lost 2 bases, the J end lost 1 base, and 11 bases lay between the germline ends. The CDR3 is made up of 15 amino acids. The germline V gene encodes CDR1 SGHNT and CDR2 YENEEA. The CDR3 region is CASSLFPGAQETQYF. In DNA form, the CDR3 reads TGTGCCAGCAGCTTATTTCCGGGGGCCCAAGAGACCCAGTACTTC.

This chain uses TRBV4-1 with TRBJ2-3; no reliable D call. CDR1 and CDR2 (germline): MGHRA, YSYEKL. The V gene lost 4 bases and the J gene lost 1 base, with 3 bases spanning the gap. The CDR3 length is 12 residues. Here the CDR3 reads CASSPGTDTQYF. As DNA, the CDR3 is TGCGCCAGCAGCCCAGGCACAGATACGCAGTATTTT.

For the CDR3, the DNA is TGTGCCAGCAGCCAGGGCTGGGATGGCTACACCTTC. It codes for CASSQGWDGYTF. The chain joins TRBV3-1 (or the pseudogene TRBV3-2) to TRBJ1-2; D remains unclear. In germline, CDR1 is LGHDT, CDR2 YNNKEL (reference sequence). This CDR3 has 12 residues. V lost 3 bases, J lost 6 bases, and 8 bases lay in between.

V is TRBV7-3 and J is TRBJ2-7, with a weak D call TRBD2 (6 bases). Germline V CDR1 and CDR2: SGHTA, FQGTGA. The length of the CDR3 is 14 residues. The V end lost 2 bases, the J end lost 3 bases, and 11 bases lay between the germline ends. The CDR3 spells CASSLGRGNYEQYF. The CDR3 DNA follows: TGTGCCAGCAGCTTAGGACGGGGGAACTACGAGCAGTACTTC.

The chain uses TRBV5-1 and TRBJ2-1; a possible D gene is TRBD1 (6 bases). Germline assignment: CDR1 SGHRS and CDR2 YFSETQ. The CDR3 extends over 15 amino acids. The germline V and J ends were trimmed by 1 base and 6 bases, with 14 bases remaining between them. The CDR3 loop reads CASSLSFRGGNEQFF. CDR3 coding DNA: TGCGCCAGCAGCTTGAGTTTCAGGGGCGGCAATGAGCAGTTCTTC.

The genes are TRBV28 and TRBJ1-4; D is undetermined. Germline CDR1 is MDHEN and CDR2 is SYDVKM. The CDR3 has 12 amino acids. The V and J ends lost 3 bases and 8 bases respectively, with 7 bases between them. The DNA of the CDR3 is TGTGCCAGCAGTTTTGATGGGGAAAAACTGTTTTTT. It yields the protein CASSFDGEKLFF.

The chain couples TRBV6-5 to TRBJ2-2; D is unclear. CDR1 and CDR2 from the germline V gene are MNHEY and SVGAGI. The CDR3 has 12 residues. V gave up 6 bases and J gave up 5 bases, with 7 bases separating them. In nucleotides, the CDR3 is TGTGCCAGCAGATTGACTACCGGGGAGCTGTTTTTT. Translation gives CASRLTTGELFF.